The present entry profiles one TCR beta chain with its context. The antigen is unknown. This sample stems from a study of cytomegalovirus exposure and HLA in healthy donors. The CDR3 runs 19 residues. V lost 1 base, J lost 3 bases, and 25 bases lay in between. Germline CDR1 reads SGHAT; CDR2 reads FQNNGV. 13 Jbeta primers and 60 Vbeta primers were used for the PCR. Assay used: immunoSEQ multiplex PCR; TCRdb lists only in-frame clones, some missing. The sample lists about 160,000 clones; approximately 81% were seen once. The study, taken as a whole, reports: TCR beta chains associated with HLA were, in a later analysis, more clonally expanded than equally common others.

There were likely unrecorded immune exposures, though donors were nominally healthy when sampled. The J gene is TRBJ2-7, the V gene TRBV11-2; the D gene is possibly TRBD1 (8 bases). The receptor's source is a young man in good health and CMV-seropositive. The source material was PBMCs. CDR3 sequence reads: CASSLAAGQEGWFGYEQYF. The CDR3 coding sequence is TGTGCCAGCAGCTTAGCAGCGGGACAGGAAGGATGGTTCGGCTACGAGCAGTACTTC.